The 26 T cell receptor beta chains below come from one sample, sequenced in a study of OX40 agonist ivuxolimab in advanced cancers. Produced via immunoSEQ multiplex PCR; TCRdb's table is partial and in-frame only. The sample records about 48,000 clones, around 80% being singletons. Sequencing used CD4+ or CD8+ T cells sorted from blood, obtained in a trial of the OX40 agonist ivuxolimab. Receptors originate from an adult with an advanced solid tumor such as melanoma, head and neck, liver or kidney cancer.

This chain links TRBV7-2 with TRBJ2-2; no reliable D call. The CDR3 extends over 15 amino acids. The germline gives CDR1 SGHTA, CDR2 FQGNSA. V lost 3 bases, J lost 0 bases, and 8 bases lay in between. The CDR3 DNA sequence: TGTGCCAGCAGCTTCGGCAGAACGAACACCGGGGAGCTGTTTTTT. Protein: CASSFGRTNTGELFF.

The chain has TRBV27 and TRBJ1-2; TRBD1 agrees at 7 bases. The CDR3 sequence is 14 residues long. Germline loops: CDR1 MNHEY, CDR2 SMNVEV (reference sequence). V shed 2 bases and J 8 bases; nucleotides not matched to a gene: 8. CDR3 sequence reads: CASSLRDSGGGYTF. In nucleotides, the CDR3 is TGTGCCAGCAGTTTAAGGGACAGTGGAGGGGGCTACACCTTC.

This chain connects TRBV28 to TRBJ2-3; tentatively, D is TRBD2 (6 bases). Looked up from germline, CDR1 is MDHEN and CDR2 is SYDVKM. V was trimmed by 2 bases and J by 0 bases, leaving 9 bases between them. The CDR3 sequence is 15 residues long. The CDR3 nucleotides read TGTGCCAGCAGTTTAGCGGGGATTAGCACAGATACGCAGTATTTT. Amino acid sequence: CASSLAGISTDTQYF.

The rearrangement links TRBV18 to TRBJ1-6; no clear D gene. CDR3 length equals 14 residues. V was clipped by 3 bases and J by 8 bases, with 11 bases between them. CDR1 and CDR2 from the germline V gene are KGHSH and LQKENI. In DNA, the CDR3 is TGTGCCAGCTCACCTTCGGGCCGAGATTCACCCCTCCACTTT. Translating it yields CASSPSGRDSPLHF. Complete variable domain (other parts from reference TRBV18 and TRBJ1-6): NAGVMQNPRHLVRRRGQEARLRCSPMKGHSHVYWYRQLPEEGLKFMVYLQKENIIDESGMPKERFSAEFPKEGPSILRIQQVVRGDSAAYFCASSPSGRDSPLHFGNGTRLTVT.

The V and J genes are TRBV4-2 and TRBJ2-1; 15 positions agree with TRBD2. In germline, CDR1 is LGHNA, CDR2 YNFKEQ. This CDR3 comprises 17 residues. The V and J ends lost 0 bases and 4 bases, in that order; junction bases with no gene match: 1. This chain's CDR3 is CASSQDGTSGGYNEQFF. The CDR3 DNA sequence: TGTGCCAGCAGCCAAGATGGGACTAGCGGGGGGTACAATGAGCAGTTCTTC.

The J gene is TRBJ1-1, the V gene TRBV2; 7 nucleotides agree with TRBD1. The CDR3 is 13 amino acids. The V gene end was trimmed by 8 bases and the J gene end by 1 base; junction bases not matched to a gene: 4. Germline-derived CDR1 and CDR2 are SNHLY and FYNNEI. CDR3 in amino acids: CASLRDRNTEAFF. In DNA, the CDR3 is TGTGCCAGCTTACGGGACAGGAACACTGAAGCTTTCTTT. The full variable domain, its missing parts supplied by reference TRBV2 and TRBJ1-1, is EPEVTQTPSHQVTQMGQEVILRCVPISNHLYFYWYRQILGQKVEFLVSFYNNEISEKSEIFDDQFSVERPDGSNFTLKIRSTKLEDSAMYFCASLRDRNTEAFFGQGTRLTVV.

V and J are TRBV5-1 and TRBJ2-5, with 11 bases identical to TRBD1. CDR1 and CDR2 from the germline V gene are SGHRS and YFSETQ. V shed 4 bases and J 4 bases; nucleotides not matched to a gene: 3. This CDR3 is built from 14 residues. CDR3: CASSTGTGGETQYF. In DNA form, the CDR3 reads TGCGCCAGCAGCACAGGGACAGGGGGAGAGACCCAGTACTTC.

The chain carries TRBV9 and TRBJ2-3; TRBD2 matches 7 bases. This CDR3 spans 16 amino acids. The germline gives CDR1 SGDLS, CDR2 YYNGEE. The V gene end was trimmed by 4 bases and the J gene end by 3 bases; junction bases not matched to a gene: 11. This CDR3 reads CASSPPPGRGTDTQYF. In DNA, the CDR3 is TGTGCCAGCAGCCCACCCCCGGGGAGGGGAACAGATACGCAGTATTTT.

This chain connects TRBV28 to TRBJ2-3; tentatively, D is TRBD1 or TRBD2 (6 bases each). Trimming stripped 6 bases from V and 1 base from J, with 11 bases between. Germline V gene lookup returns CDR1 MDHEN and CDR2 SYDVKM. The CDR3 sequence is 14 residues long. CDR3 loop: CASRKGGGTDTQYF. CDR3 coding DNA: TGTGCCAGCAGAAAGGGGGGCGGCACAGATACGCAGTATTTT.

The CDR3 loop is CASSRSLGQETQYF. CDR3 bases: TGCGCCAGCAGCCGATCTTTAGGGCAAGAGACCCAGTACTTC. The rearrangement links TRBV5-1 to TRBJ2-5, with D unclear. The germline V gene encodes CDR1 SGHRS and CDR2 YFSETQ. CDR3 length: 14 residues. V lost 4 bases and J lost 2, with 12 bases in between.

The chain is built from TRBV6-1 and TRBJ1-5, with D unclear. CDR3 size: 15 residues. V lost 7 bases, J lost 4 bases, and 17 bases lay in between. CDR1 is MNHNS, CDR2 SASEGT, per germline. The CDR3, as DNA: TGTGCCAGCAAATCCACAGTTCACCCGAATCAGCCCCAGCATTTT. It translates to CASKSTVHPNQPQHF.

The chain recombines TRBV5-1 with TRBJ2-1, with 9 bases identical to TRBD2. The germline V gene encodes CDR1 SGHRS and CDR2 YFSETQ. This CDR3 is 16 amino acids long. The trim removed 1 base at V and 7 bases at J, leaving 9 bases unmatched. CDR3 in amino acids: CASSLSTSGPGNEQFF. The CDR3 DNA reads as TGCGCCAGCAGCTTGTCCACTAGCGGGCCTGGTAATGAGCAGTTCTTC.

In this sample, this clone turned up once. V usage is TRBV2 and J usage is TRBJ2-1; D ambiguous. Per the germline V gene, CDR1 is SNHLY and CDR2 is FYNNEI. The CDR3 contains 14 residues. The V and J ends lost 7 bases and 0 bases respectively, with 10 bases between them. CDR3 sequence: CASKRFGSYNEQFF. The CDR3 DNA follows: TGTGCCAGCAAGAGGTTTGGCTCCTACAATGAGCAGTTCTTC.

The chain combines TRBV28 with TRBJ1-1, with D possibly TRBD1 on 5 matching bases. From germline, CDR1 is MDHEN and CDR2 SYDVKM. The CDR3 has 13 amino acids. V shed 8 bases and J shed 3 bases, with 13 bases lying between them. CDR3 amino acids: CASVRGVDTEAFF. The CDR3 bases are TGTGCCAGCGTCCGAGGGGTTGACACTGAAGCTTTCTTT.

This clone has just one count. The chain has TRBV7-9 and TRBJ1-6; D is unclear. The CDR3 totals 13 residues. From germline, CDR1 is SEHNR and CDR2 FQNEAQ (reference sequence). Trimming shortened V by 6 bases and J by 6 bases, and 9 bases separated the two germline ends. The CDR3 protein is CASSWTVNSPLHF. The CDR3 region has the DNA TGTGCCAGCAGTTGGACGGTTAATTCACCCCTCCACTTT.

The chain is built from TRBV7-3 and TRBJ2-1; either TRBD1 or TRBD2 may fit D (7 bases each). V lost 4 bases to trimming and J lost 9 bases, with 13 bases between them. The CDR3 sequence is 13 residues long. Germline loops: CDR1 SGHTA, CDR2 FQGTGA. Here the CDR3 DNA reads TGTGCCAGCAGCTCACCAGGGGGGGCTGAGCAGTTCTTC. Its translation is CASSSPGGAEQFF.

This chain links TRBV7-6 with TRBJ1-5; weak D call: TRBD1 (5 bases). With 5 bases removed from V and 5 bases from J, the gap between germline ends came to 10 bases. This CDR3 has 13 residues. The germline V gene has CDR1 SGHVS and CDR2 FNYEAQ. The CDR3 nucleotides read TGTGCCAGCAGCCCCTCCAGGGATCAGCCCCAGCATTTT. It codes for CASSPSRDQPQHF.

V is TRBV5-4 and J is TRBJ1-6, with D hard to call. This CDR3 has 12 amino acids. Germline V gene data show CDR1 as SGHNT and CDR2 as YYREEE (reference sequence). Trimming pared 2 bases from V and 16 bases from J, leaving 13 bases between. The CDR3 coding sequence is TGTGCCAGCAGCTTCGACACGACGGATCTCCACTTT. This codes for CASSFDTTDLHF.

The chain carries TRBV23-1 and TRBJ1-2, with D possibly TRBD1 on 6 matching bases. TRBV23-1 is given ORF status, its function remaining uncertain. Deletions cut 8 bases from V and 8 bases from J, with 21 bases between. The CDR3 has 14 amino acids. The CDR3 reads CASVPRRGGPGYTF. CDR3 sequence (DNA): TGCGCCAGCGTCCCAAGGAGGGGGGGCCCCGGCTACACCTTC.

CDR3 amino acids: CSPDRGSYEQYF. The DNA for the CDR3 is TGTTCCCCGGACAGGGGTTCCTACGAGCAGTACTTC. J is TRBJ2-7 and V is TRBV21-1; the table's D call, TRBD1, was not checked against the DNA. TRBV21-1 is a documented pseudogene. This CDR3 spans 12 amino acids.

The V call is TRBV6-5, the J call TRBJ1-2, with unresolved D. This CDR3 has 14 amino acids. Per germline, CDR1 MNHEY and CDR2 SVGAGI. Trimming pared 2 bases from V and 8 bases from J, leaving 15 bases between. This CDR3 is CASSYSPSIGGYTF. The CDR3 DNA sequence: TGTGCCAGCAGTTACAGTCCCTCCATAGGCGGCTACACCTTC.

The J gene is TRBJ1-1, the V gene TRBV5-5; the D is unclear. The V end lost 2 bases, the J end lost 0 bases, and 8 bases lay between the germline ends. Germline V gene sequence: CDR1 SGHKS, CDR2 YYEKEE (reference sequence). The length of the CDR3 is 14 residues. The CDR3: CASSLSIMNTEAFF. The DNA of the CDR3 is TGTGCCAGCAGCTTATCGATAATGAACACTGAAGCTTTCTTT.

The genes are TRBV7-2 and TRBJ2-7, with 8 positions matching TRBD1. Germline CDR1 reads SGHTA; CDR2 reads FQGNSA. The V gene end was trimmed by 3 bases and the J gene end by 3 bases; junction bases not matched to a gene: 4. The CDR3 covers 14 residues. DNA for the CDR3: TGTGCCAGCAGCTTCTCACAGGGGGGCTACGAGCAGTACTTC. Encoded protein: CASSFSQGGYEQYF.

The chain recombines TRBV2 with TRBJ2-5, with D maybe TRBD2 (6 bases). Germline V gene sequence: CDR1 SNHLY, CDR2 FYNNEI. Trimming removed 6 bases at V and 2 bases at J, with 7 bases between. CDR3 size: 12 residues. CDR3 sequence reads: CASREGQETQYF. In DNA form, the CDR3 reads TGTGCCAGCAGGGAGGGGCAAGAGACCCAGTACTTC.

V gene TRBV27 combines with J gene TRBJ1-6; 8 bases align to TRBD1. The CDR3 is made up of 15 amino acids. Germline V lookup: CDR1 MNHEY, CDR2 SMNVEV (reference sequence). V was clipped by 7 bases and J by 5 bases; unmatched bases: 7. The CDR3 here is CASTPGTGHNSPLHF. CDR3 bases: TGTGCCAGCACTCCCGGGACAGGACATAATTCACCCCTCCACTTT.

The V gene is TRBV7-3, the J gene TRBJ1-5; TRBD1 matches at 7 bases. Germline CDR1 is SGHTA and CDR2 is FQGTGA. After removal of 5 bases from V and 6 bases from J, the junction contained 10 bases not matched to a gene. The CDR3 covers 15 residues. In DNA, the CDR3 is TGTGCCAGCAGCGGGTTGACAGGGAGTAGTCAGCCCCAGCATTTT. It codes for CASSGLTGSSQPQHF.